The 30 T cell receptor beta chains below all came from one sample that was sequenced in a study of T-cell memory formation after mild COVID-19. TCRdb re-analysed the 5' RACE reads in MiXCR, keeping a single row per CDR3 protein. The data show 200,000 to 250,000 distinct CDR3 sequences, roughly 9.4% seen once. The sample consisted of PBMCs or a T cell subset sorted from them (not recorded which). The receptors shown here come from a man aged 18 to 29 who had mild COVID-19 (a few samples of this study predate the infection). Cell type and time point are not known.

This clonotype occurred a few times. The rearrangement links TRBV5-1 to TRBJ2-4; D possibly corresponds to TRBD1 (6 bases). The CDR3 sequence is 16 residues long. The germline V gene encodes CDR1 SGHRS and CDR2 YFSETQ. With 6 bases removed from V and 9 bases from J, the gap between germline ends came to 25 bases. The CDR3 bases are TGCGCCAGCACTACTGGACAGACATCCCTAGGGGGCATTCAGTACTTC. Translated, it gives CASTTGQTSLGGIQYF.

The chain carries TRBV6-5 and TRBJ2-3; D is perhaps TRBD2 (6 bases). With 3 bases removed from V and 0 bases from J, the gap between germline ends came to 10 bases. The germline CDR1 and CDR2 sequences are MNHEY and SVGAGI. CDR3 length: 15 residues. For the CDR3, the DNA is TGTGCCAGCAGTTATTTGGGGGGAAGCACAGATACGCAGTATTTT. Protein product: CASSYLGGSTDTQYF.

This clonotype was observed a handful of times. In DNA, the CDR3 is TGTGCCAGCAGCTTGGATGCGGGGGAGGGCTACACCTTC. Amino acid sequence: CASSLDAGEGYTF. The gene calls are TRBV5-4 and TRBJ1-2; a weak D match, TRBD1 (5 bases). This CDR3 spans 13 amino acids. The germline V gene encodes CDR1 SGHNT and CDR2 YYREEE (reference sequence). Trimming left V 0 bases short and J 8 bases short, with 11 bases between.

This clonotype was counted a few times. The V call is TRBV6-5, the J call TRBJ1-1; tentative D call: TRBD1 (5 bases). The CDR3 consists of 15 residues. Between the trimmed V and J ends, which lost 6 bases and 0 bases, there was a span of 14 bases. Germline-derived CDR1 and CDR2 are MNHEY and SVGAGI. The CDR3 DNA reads TGTGCCAGCAGGCCGGGGGATTTCATGAACACTGAAGCTTTCTTT. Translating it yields CASRPGDFMNTEAFF.

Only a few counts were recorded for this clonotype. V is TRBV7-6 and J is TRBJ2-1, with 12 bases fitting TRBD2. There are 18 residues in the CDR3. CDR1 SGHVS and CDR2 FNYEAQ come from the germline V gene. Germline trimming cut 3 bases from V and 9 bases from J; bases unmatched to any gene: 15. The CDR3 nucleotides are TGTGCCAGCAGCTTCACCCTAGCGGGGGGGCCGATCAGCGGTGAGCAGTTCTTC. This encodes CASSFTLAGGPISGEQFF.

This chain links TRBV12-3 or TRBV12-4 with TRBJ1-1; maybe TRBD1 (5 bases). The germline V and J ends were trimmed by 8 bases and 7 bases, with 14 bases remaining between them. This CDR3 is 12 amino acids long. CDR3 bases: TGTGCCAGCGGGATCCCGGGACTTGAAGCTTTCTTT. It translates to CASGIPGLEAFF.

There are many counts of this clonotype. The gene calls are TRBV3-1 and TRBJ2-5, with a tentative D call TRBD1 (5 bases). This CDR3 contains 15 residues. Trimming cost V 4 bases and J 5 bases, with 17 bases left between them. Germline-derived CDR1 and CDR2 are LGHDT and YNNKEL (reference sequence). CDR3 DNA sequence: TGTGCCAGCAGCCTGGATGGGGCGGCACATGAGACCCAGTACTTC. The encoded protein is CASSLDGAAHETQYF.

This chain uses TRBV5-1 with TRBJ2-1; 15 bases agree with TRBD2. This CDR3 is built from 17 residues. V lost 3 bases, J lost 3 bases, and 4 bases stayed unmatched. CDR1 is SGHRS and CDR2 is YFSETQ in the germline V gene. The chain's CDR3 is CASSSGTSGGLYNEQFF. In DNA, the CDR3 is TGCGCCAGCAGCTCGGGGACTAGCGGGGGGCTCTACAATGAGCAGTTCTTC.

In DNA form, the CDR3 reads TGTGCCAGCAGCCAAGACGCGGGGAGGAGCAATCAGCCCCAGCATTTT. It codes for CASSQDAGRSNQPQHF. The chain has TRBV4-2 and TRBJ1-5; no definite D call. Germline lookup yields CDR1 LGHNA and CDR2 YNFKEQ. The CDR3 contains 16 residues. With 0 bases removed from V and 1 base from J, the gap between germline ends came to 10 bases.

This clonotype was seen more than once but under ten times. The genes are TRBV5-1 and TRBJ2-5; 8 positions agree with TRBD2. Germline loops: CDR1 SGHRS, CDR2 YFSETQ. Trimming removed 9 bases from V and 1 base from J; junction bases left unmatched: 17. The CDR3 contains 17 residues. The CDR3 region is CATHLGSGGNLQETQYF. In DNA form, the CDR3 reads TGCGCCACCCATCTGGGGTCGGGGGGGAACCTCCAAGAGACCCAGTACTTC.

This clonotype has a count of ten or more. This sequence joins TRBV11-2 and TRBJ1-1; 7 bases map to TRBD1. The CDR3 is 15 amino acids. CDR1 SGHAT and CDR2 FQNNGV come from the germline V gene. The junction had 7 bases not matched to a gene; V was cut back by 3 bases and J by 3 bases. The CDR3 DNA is TGTGCCAGCAGCTTGATTTTAGGGGGCGACACTGAAGCTTTCTTT. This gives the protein CASSLILGGDTEAFF.

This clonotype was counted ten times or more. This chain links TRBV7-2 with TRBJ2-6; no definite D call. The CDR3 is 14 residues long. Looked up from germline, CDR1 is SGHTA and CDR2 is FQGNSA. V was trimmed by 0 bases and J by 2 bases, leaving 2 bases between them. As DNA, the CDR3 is TGTGCCAGCAGCTTAGCGACTGGGGCCAACGTCCTGACTTTC. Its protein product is CASSLATGANVLTF.

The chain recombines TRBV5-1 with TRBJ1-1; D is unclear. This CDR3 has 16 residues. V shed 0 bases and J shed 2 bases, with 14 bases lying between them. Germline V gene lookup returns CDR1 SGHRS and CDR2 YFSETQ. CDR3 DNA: TGCGCCAGCAGCTTGGGGGCCCATACAGTCAACACTGAAGCTTTCTTT. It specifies CASSLGAHTVNTEAFF.

The CDR3 region has the DNA TGCGCCAGCAGCTTGTTGGAGGGGTTGGAGACCCAGTACTTC. Its protein is CASSLLEGLETQYF. The chain has TRBV5-1 and TRBJ2-5; possible D gene TRBD2, 6 bases. Germline-derived CDR1 and CDR2 are SGHRS and YFSETQ. The CDR3 has 14 residues. Trimming removed 1 base at V and 5 bases at J, with 12 bases between. Using reference TRBV5-1 and TRBJ2-5 for the parts outside the CDR3, the full variable domain is KAGVTQTPRYLIKTRGQQVTLSCSPISGHRSVSWYQQTPGQGLQFLFEYFSETQRNKGNFPGRFSGRQFSNSRSEMNVSTLELGDSALYLCASSLLEGLETQYFGPGTRLLVL.

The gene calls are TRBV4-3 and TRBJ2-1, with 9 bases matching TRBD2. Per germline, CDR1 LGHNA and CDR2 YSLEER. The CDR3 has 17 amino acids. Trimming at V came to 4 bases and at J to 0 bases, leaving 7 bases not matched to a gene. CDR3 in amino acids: CASSLALAGASYNEQFF. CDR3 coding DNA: TGCGCCAGCAGCCTGGCTTTAGCGGGGGCCTCCTACAATGAGCAGTTCTTC.

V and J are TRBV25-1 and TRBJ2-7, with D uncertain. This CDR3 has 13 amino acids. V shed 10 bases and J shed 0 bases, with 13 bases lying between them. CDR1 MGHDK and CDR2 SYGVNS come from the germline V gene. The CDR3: CATAYSPSYEQYF. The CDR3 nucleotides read TGTGCCACCGCGTATTCCCCCTCCTACGAGCAGTACTTC.

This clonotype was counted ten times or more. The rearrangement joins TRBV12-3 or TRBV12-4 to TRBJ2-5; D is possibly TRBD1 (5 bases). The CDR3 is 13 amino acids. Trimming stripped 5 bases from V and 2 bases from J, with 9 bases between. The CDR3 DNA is TGTGCCAGCAGTGGACATTTTCAAGAGACCCAGTACTTC. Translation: CASSGHFQETQYF.

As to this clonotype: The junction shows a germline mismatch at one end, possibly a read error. The CDR3 loop reads CASSFWRPLHF. The CDR3 region has the DNA TGTGCCAGCAGTTTTTGGCGGCCCCTGCATTTT. V is TRBV28 and J is TRBJ1-5; unclear D gene. CDR3 length: 11 amino acids. CDR1 is MDHEN, CDR2 SYDVKM, per germline.

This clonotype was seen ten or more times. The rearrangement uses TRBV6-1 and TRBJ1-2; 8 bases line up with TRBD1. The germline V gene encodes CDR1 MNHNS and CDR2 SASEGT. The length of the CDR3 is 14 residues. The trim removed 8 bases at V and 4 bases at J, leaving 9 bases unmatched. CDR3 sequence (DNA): TGTGCCAGCCACGTGGGGACAGGCCCCTATGGCTACACCTTC. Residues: CASHVGTGPYGYTF.

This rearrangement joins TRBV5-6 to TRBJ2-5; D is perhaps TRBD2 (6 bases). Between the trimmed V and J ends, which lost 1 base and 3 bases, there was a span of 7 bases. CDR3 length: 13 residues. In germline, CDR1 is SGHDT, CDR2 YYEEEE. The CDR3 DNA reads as TGTGCCAGCAGCTTGTGGGAGGAAGAGACCCAGTACTTC. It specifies CASSLWEEETQYF. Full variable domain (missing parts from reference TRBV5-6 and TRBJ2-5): DAGVTQSPTHLIKTRGQQVTLRCSPKSGHDTVSWYQQALGQGPQFIFQYYEEEERQRGNFPDRFSGHQFPNYSSELNVNALLLGDSALYLCASSLWEEETQYFGPGTRLLVL.

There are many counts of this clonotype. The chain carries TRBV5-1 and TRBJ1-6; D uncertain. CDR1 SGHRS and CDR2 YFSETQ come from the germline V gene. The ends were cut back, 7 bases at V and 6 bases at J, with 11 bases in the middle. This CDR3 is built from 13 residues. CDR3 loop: CASRGQVNSPLHF. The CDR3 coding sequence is TGCGCCAGCCGCGGTCAGGTTAATTCACCCCTCCACTTT.

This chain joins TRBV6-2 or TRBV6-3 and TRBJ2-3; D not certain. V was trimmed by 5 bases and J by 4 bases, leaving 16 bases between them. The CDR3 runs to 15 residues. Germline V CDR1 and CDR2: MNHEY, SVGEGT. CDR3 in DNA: TGTGCCAGCAGTGCGTTGGCACGAACGGCAGATACGCAGTATTTT. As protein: CASSALARTADTQYF.

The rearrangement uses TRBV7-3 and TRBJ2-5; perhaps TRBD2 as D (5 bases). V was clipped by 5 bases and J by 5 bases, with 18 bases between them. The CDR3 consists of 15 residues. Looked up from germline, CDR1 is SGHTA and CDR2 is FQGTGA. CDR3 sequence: CASSLRRTLRETQYF. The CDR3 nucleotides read TGTGCCAGCAGCCTCCGGAGGACTCTGCGGGAGACCCAGTACTTC.

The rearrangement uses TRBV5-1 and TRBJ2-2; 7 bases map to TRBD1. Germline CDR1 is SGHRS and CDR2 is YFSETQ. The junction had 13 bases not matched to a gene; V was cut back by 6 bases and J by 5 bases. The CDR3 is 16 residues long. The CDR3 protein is CASTRAGGVRTGELFF. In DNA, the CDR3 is TGCGCCAGCACCCGAGCAGGGGGAGTTAGGACCGGGGAGCTGTTTTTT.

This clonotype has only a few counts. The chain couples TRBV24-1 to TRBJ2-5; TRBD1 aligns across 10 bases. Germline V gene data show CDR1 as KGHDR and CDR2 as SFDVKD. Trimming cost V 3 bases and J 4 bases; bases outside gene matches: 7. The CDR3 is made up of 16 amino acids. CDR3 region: CATSDRDRGAGETQYF. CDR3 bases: TGTGCCACCAGTGATCGGGACAGGGGAGCGGGAGAGACCCAGTACTTC.

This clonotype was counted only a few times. CDR3 DNA sequence: TGTGCCAGCAGTCATTATAGCGCGGGGGGTGAGCAGTTCTTC. It translates to CASSHYSAGGEQFF. This chain uses TRBV27 with TRBJ2-1; 8 positions agree with TRBD2. In germline, CDR1 is MNHEY, CDR2 SMNVEV (reference sequence). V lost 5 bases, J lost 9 bases, and 9 bases stayed unmatched. The CDR3 contains 14 residues.

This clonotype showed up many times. The CDR3 sequence: CASRLGVDTQYF. The DNA for the CDR3 is TGTGCCAGCAGGCTAGGTGTGGATACGCAGTATTTT. V is TRBV7-2 and J is TRBJ2-3; unclear D gene. There are 12 residues in the CDR3. V shed 6 bases and J shed 6 bases, with 10 bases lying between them. Germline V CDR1 and CDR2: SGHTA, FQGNSA. The whole variable domain, remainder taken from reference TRBV7-2 and TRBJ2-3, is GAGVSQSPSNKVTEKGKDVELRCDPISGHTALYWYRQSLGQGLEFLIYFQGNSAPDKSGLPSDRFSAERTGGSVSTLTIQRTQQEDSAVYLCASRLGVDTQYFGPGTRLTVL.

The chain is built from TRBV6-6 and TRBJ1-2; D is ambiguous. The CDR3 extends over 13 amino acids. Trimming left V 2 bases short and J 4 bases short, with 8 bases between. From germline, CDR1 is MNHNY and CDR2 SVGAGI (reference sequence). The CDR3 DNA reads TGTGCCAGCAGTTACGGGGATCCCTATGGCTACACCTTC. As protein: CASSYGDPYGYTF.

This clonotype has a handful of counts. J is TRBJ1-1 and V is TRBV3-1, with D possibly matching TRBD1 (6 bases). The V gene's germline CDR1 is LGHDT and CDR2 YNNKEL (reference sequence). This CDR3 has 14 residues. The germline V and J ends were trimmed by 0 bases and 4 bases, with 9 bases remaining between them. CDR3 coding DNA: TGTGCCAGCAGCCAAGACCCAGGGGCCACTGAAGCTTTCTTT. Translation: CASSQDPGATEAFF.

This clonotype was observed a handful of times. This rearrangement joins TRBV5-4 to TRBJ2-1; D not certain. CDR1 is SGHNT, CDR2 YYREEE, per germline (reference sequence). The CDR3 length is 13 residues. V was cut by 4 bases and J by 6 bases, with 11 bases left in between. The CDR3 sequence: CASSLPMGNEQFF. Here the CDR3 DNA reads TGTGCCAGCAGCCTGCCAATGGGCAATGAGCAGTTCTTC.